The text below deals with one TCR beta chain. The antigen remains undetermined. The assay was immunoSEQ multiplex PCR, and TCRdb's table has in-frame clones only and misses some. The data contain 120,000 or so clones, 85% to 90% of them singletons. This sample was included in a study of T cell responses to AZD1222 COVID-19 vaccine. General study points: In a largely white British group with more females than males, clonal diversity was possibly underestimated.

V lost 0 bases and J lost 3, with 14 bases in between. CDR3 length equals 16 residues. The V gene's germline CDR1 is LGHDT and CDR2 YNNKEL (reference sequence). This sequence originates from an adult in good health. This sample comprised peripheral blood, obtained on day 0 of MenACWY control vaccination. The V call is TRBV3-1 (or the pseudogene TRBV3-2), the J call TRBJ1-2, with a possible D match to TRBD1 (5 bases). The CDR3 protein is CASSQDRGGRHYGYTF. CDR3 bases: TGTGCCAGCAGCCAAGATCGGGGGGGACGCCACTATGGCTACACCTTC.